This entry is about one TCR beta chain. This clone has just a few counts. This receptor's antigen is unknown. No base-level quality is on record; no much larger clone is a single base apart. This sample is drawn from a study of blood T cell repertoires in COVID-19 (dated by TCRdb to between 2020 and 2021). As for the study more broadly: Samples covering the acute and convalescent phases of COVID-19 were provided by collaborators in the United States, Italy and Spain. The prospective study material was composed of cDNA or gDNA derived from T cells, B-cell-depleted T cells, or PBMCs. The dataset comprised deeply sampled blood TCRbeta repertoires from subjects exposed to, actively infected with, or recovered from COVID-19. A freely available public database, intended as a resource for researchers studying the immune response to SARS-CoV-2, is where the repertoires were released. Samples came from the ongoing ImmuneRACE study (first 160 participants) plus 1,254 subjects from 6 global collaborators. A de-identified subject ID, COVID-19 status, age in years and sex were almost always included in the sample metadata. Where HLA class I and class II types were available, the types were taken from metadata supplied by the sample provider, not from assay-based typing.

Here V drops 0 bases and J drops 2 bases, and the junction holds 5 bases not matched to any gene. CDR1 MNHEY and CDR2 SVGAGI are derived from the germline V gene. From its cysteine to its phenylalanine, the CDR3 spans 16 amino acids. This entry keeps only the CDR3 DNA: 48 bases, framed from base 1. TCRbeta CDR3 regions were amplified from genomic DNA using the immunoSEQ Assay, a bias-controlled multiplex PCR. In the source study's methods: The number of nucleated cells in each sample was estimated from the amplification of reference gene primers within the assay. To quantify the absolute abundance of each unique TCRbeta CDR3 rearrangement, sequence reads were collapsed and filtered. For each sample, productive Simpson clonality was calculated as the square root of Simpson's diversity index over productive rearrangements. TCRdb took this table from immuneACCESS and kept in-frame rearrangements with V and J called. Such tables lack part of the clones; where checked against another copy, unresolved V genes explain under half of the gap, and the rest is unexplained. For V, J and clone size, that table is used; D and trimming come from the DNA. Here the sample has 210,000 or so clones; almost 90% occur a single time. The top ten hold 2.7% of the sample.

Each collaborating institution followed its own protocols to collect whole blood in K2EDTA tubes. For TCRbeta analysis, collaborators shipped samples as frozen whole blood, isolated PBMCs, or DNA extracted from either of those sample types. The paper's findings and limits, for the study overall: Clinical and demographic metadata were provided uncurated, with the amount varying by source and participant.

The source of this sequence is a woman aged 60-75 years with acute or convalescent COVID-19. Source material: peripheral blood. This sequence uses TRBV6-5 and TRBJ2-5; TRBD2 aligns with 8 central bases. The DNA reads as follows: TGTGCCAGCAGTTACTCTACCGGGGGGGGGCAAGAGACCCAGTACTTC. Its product reads: CASSYSTGGGQETQYF.